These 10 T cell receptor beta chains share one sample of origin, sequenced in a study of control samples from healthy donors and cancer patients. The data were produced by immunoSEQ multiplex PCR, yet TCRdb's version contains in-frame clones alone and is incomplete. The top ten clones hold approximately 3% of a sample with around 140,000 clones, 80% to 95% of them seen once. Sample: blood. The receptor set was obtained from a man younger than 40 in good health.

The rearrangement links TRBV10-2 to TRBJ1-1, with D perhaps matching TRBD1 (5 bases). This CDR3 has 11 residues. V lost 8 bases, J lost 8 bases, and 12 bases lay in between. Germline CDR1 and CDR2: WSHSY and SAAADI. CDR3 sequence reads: CASGSRTEAFF. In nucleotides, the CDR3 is TGCGCCAGCGGTTCCCGGACAGAAGCTTTCTTT.

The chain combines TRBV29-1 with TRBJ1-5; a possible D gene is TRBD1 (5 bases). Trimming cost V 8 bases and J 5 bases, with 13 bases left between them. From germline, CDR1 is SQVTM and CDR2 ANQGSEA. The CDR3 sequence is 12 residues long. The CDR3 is CSFSEGDQPQHF. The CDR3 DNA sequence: TGCAGCTTCAGCGAAGGGGATCAGCCCCAGCATTTT.

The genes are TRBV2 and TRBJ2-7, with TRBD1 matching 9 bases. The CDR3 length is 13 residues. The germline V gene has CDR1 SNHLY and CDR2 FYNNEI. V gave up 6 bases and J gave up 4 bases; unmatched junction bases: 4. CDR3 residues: CASRGTGLYEQYF. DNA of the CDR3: TGTGCCAGCAGAGGGACAGGGTTGTACGAGCAGTACTTC.

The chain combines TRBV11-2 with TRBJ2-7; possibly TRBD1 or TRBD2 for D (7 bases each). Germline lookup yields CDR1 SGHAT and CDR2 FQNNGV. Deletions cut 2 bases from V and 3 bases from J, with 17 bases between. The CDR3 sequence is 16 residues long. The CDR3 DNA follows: TGTGCCAGCAGCTTATCCGCCAGGGGGGGCTACTACGAGCAGTACTTC. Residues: CASSLSARGGYYEQYF. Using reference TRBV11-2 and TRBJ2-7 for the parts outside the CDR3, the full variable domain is EAGVAQSPRYKIIEKRQSVAFWCNPISGHATLYWYQQILGQGPKLLIQFQNNGVVDDSQLPKDRFSAERLKGVDSTLKIQPAKLEDSAVYLCASSLSARGGYYEQYFGPGTRLTVT.

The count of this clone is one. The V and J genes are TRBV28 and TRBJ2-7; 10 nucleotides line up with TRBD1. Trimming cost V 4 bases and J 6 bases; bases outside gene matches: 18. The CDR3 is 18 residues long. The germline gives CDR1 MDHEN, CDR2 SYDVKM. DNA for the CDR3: TGTGCCAGCAGTTCACGTAAACCAAGACAGGGGGCAGAAAGCGAGCAGTACTTC. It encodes CASSSRKPRQGAESEQYF. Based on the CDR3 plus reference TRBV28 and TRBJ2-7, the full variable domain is DVKVTQSSRYLVKRTGEKVFLECVQDMDHENMFWYRQDPGLGLRLIYFSYDVKMKEKGDIPEGYSVSREKKERFSLILESASTNQTSMYLCASSSRKPRQGAESEQYFGPGTRLTVT.

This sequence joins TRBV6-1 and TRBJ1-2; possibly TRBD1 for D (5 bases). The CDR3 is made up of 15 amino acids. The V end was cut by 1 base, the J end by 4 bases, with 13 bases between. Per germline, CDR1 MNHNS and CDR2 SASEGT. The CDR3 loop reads CASSEDGREGYGYTF. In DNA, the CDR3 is TGTGCCAGCAGTGAAGACGGCAGGGAGGGCTATGGCTACACCTTC.

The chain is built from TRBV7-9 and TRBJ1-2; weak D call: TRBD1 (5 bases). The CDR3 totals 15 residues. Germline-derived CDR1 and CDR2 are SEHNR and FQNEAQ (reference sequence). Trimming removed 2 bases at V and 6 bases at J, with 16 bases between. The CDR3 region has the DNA TGTGCCAGCAGCTTATCAACGGGTTTAGGGGATGGCTACACCTTC. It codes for CASSLSTGLGDGYTF.

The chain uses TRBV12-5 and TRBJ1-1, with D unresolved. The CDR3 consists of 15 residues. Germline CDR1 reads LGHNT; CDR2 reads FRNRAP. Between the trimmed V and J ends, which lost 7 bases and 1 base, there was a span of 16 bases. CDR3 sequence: CASAPVLGKNTEAFF. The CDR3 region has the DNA TGTGCTAGTGCCCCGGTACTGGGGAAGAACACTGAAGCTTTCTTT.

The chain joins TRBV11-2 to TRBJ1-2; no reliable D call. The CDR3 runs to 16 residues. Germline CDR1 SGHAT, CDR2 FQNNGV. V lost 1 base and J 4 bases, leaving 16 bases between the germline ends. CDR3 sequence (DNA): TGTGCCAGCAGCTTAGGGTCCCGCCCCGCGGCCTATGGCTACACCTTC. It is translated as CASSLGSRPAAYGYTF.

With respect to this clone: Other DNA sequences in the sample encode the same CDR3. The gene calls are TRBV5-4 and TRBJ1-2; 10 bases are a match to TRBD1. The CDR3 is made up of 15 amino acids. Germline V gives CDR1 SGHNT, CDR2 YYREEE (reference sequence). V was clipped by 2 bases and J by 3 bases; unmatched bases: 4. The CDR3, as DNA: TGTGCCAGCAGCTTCGGACAGGGGGTGTACTATGGCTACACCTTC. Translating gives CASSFGQGVYYGYTF.